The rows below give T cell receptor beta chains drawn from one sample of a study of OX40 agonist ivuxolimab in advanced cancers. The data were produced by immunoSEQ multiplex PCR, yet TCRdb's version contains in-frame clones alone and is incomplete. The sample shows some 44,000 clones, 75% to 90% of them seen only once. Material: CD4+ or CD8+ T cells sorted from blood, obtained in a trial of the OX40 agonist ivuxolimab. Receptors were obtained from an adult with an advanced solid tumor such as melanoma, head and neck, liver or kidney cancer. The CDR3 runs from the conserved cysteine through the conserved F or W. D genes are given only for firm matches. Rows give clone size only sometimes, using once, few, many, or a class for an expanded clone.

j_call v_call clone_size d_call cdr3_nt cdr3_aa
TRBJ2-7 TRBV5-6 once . TGTGCCAGCAGCTTGTGGCAGGCACCCTACGAGCAGTACTTC CASSLWQAPYEQYF
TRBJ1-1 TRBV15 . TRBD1 TGTGCCACCGACAGGGCCTATAACACTGAAGCTTTCTTT CATDRAYNTEAFF
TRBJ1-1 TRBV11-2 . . TGTGCCAGCAGCGGCGGATGGGTAAACACTGAAGCTTTCTTT CASSGGWVNTEAFF
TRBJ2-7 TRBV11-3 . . TGTGCCAGCAGCTCCGGGAAGGGTGTTACAGAGCAGTACTTC CASSSGKGVTEQYF
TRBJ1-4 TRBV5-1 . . TGCGCCAGCAGGGAAACAGAGGGAAGGGGTGAAAAGCTGTTTTTT CASRETEGRGEKLFF
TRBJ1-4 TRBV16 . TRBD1 TGTGCCAGCAGCCAACGGGACAGGGCGGTCCGAGATGAAAAACTGTTTTTT CASSQRDRAVRDEKLFF
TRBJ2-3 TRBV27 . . TGTGCCAGCAGTTTATACGGACGCCCTGTGGCCACAGATACGCAGTATTTT CASSLYGRPVATDTQYF
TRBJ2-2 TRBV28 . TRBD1 TGTGCCAGCAGAGAAAGGGACAGGGAGATCACCGGGGAGCTGTTTTTT CASRERDREITGELFF
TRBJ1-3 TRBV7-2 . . TGTGCCAGCAGCTTAGAAGGCAGCTCTGGAAACACCATATATTTT CASSLEGSSGNTIYF
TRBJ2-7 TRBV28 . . TGTGCCAGCAGTCTGCCCAGGGGCCACGAGCAGTACTTC CASSLPRGHEQYF